A single sample gave rise to the 25 T cell receptor beta chains below, sequenced in a study of beta chain features in type 1 diabetes (dated by TCRdb to 2017 to 2018). The library came from the immunoSEQ multiplex PCR assay. The High Capacity cDNA Reverse Transcription Kit was used to reverse transcribe all of the isolated RNA, meaning that expressed TCRB transcripts were what got sequenced. The table was pulled from immuneACCESS by TCRdb, which kept in-frame rearrangements only. Such tables lose some clones; where checked, under half of the loss comes from unresolved V genes, and the rest has no known cause. This sample has around 250,000 clones in its table, and over 65% of those were observed once. The ten largest account for 0.053% of the sample. The source material was naive CD4+ T cells from blood. Sample cell subset or site, as interpreted from the label and publication: true naive CD4+ T cells. The receptors were sampled from a man younger than 40 in good health.

The chain combines TRBV6-5 with TRBJ1-5, with a tentative D call TRBD1 (5 bases). Looked up from germline, CDR1 is MNHEY and CDR2 is SVGAGI. CDR3 length: 16 amino acids. Trimming shortened V by 4 bases and J by 0 bases, and 13 bases separated the two germline ends. This CDR3 is CASSSLRGFSNQPQHF. Here the CDR3 DNA reads TGTGCCAGCAGTTCCCTACGGGGGTTTAGCAATCAGCCCCAGCATTTT.

The chain links TRBV25-1 to TRBJ2-4, with a weak D call TRBD2 (6 bases). V lost 2 bases and J 3 bases, leaving 8 bases between the germline ends. CDR3 length: 14 residues. The V gene's germline CDR1 is MGHDK and CDR2 SYGVNS. The CDR3 nucleotides are TGTGCCAGCAGTGAAGAGGGAGGCAAAAACATTCAGTACTTC. Protein: CASSEEGGKNIQYF.

This clone has more than one count but fewer than ten. The chain links TRBV4-3 to TRBJ2-7; 7 bases agree with TRBD1. Per germline, CDR1 LGHNA and CDR2 YSLEER. The CDR3 is 15 amino acids. V shed 0 bases, J shed 3 bases, and the junction held 5 bases outside the gene matches. The CDR3 DNA reads TGCGCCAGCAGCCAAGAGGGACAGCTTTTCTACGAGCAGTACTTC. Its protein is CASSQEGQLFYEQYF.

This clone was seen a handful of times. The chain links TRBV4-2 to TRBJ1-1; 7 bases line up with TRBD1. This CDR3 is built from 13 residues. The germline CDR1 and CDR2 sequences are LGHNA and YNFKEQ. Unmatched junction bases numbered 2, after V lost 3 bases and J lost 4 bases. The chain's CDR3 is CASSHDRATEAFF. For the CDR3, the DNA is TGTGCCAGCAGCCATGACAGGGCCACTGAAGCTTTCTTT.

This clone was observed a few times. The chain uses TRBV30 and TRBJ2-6, with unresolved D. The germline gives CDR1 GTSNPN, CDR2 SVGIG (reference sequence). V was shortened by 4 bases and J by 2 bases, with 9 bases between the two germline ends. This CDR3 comprises 14 residues. CDR3 nucleotides: TGTGCCTGGAATGGTGGGACTGGGGCCAACGTCCTGACTTTC. It encodes CAWNGGTGANVLTF.

The chain joins TRBV4-3 to TRBJ2-1; 10 bases align to TRBD2. Trimming at V came to 4 bases and at J to 4 bases, leaving 10 bases not matched to a gene. Per germline, CDR1 LGHNA and CDR2 YSLEER. The CDR3 length is 17 residues. CDR3 sequence (DNA): TGCGCCAGCAGCCTCCTAACCCTAGCGGGGGTTTACAATGAGCAGTTCTTC. It is translated as CASSLLTLAGVYNEQFF.

The chain carries TRBV6-5 and TRBJ2-7; D is ambiguous. Trimming took 2 bases from V and 0 from J, leaving 8 bases between them. This CDR3 has 14 residues. CDR1 MNHEY and CDR2 SVGAGI come from the germline V gene. The CDR3 spells CASSYARSSYEQYF. CDR3 sequence (DNA): TGTGCCAGCAGTTACGCTAGAAGCTCCTACGAGCAGTACTTC.

This chain joins TRBV4-2 and TRBJ2-7, with D uncertain. CDR1 is LGHNA, CDR2 YNFKEQ, per germline. V lost 1 base and J 2 bases, leaving 9 bases between the germline ends. The CDR3 is 14 residues long. CDR3: CASSQVGQPYEQYF. CDR3 bases: TGTGCCAGCAGCCAAGTGGGCCAGCCCTACGAGCAGTACTTC.

The chain employs TRBV5-1 and TRBJ2-5; tentatively, D is TRBD1 (5 bases). V was cut by 1 base and J by 4 bases, with 11 bases left in between. Germline values: CDR1 SGHRS, CDR2 YFSETQ. CDR3 length equals 14 residues. The CDR3 DNA follows: TGCGCCAGCAGCTTGAAGGGGAACGGAGAGACCCAGTACTTC. Translated, it gives CASSLKGNGETQYF.

This clone was observed a handful of times. The chain carries TRBV9 and TRBJ2-1, with D possibly being TRBD1 or TRBD2 (5 bases each). Germline V CDR1 and CDR2: SGDLS, YYNGEE. The CDR3 consists of 15 residues. V was shortened by 0 bases and J by 3 bases, with 10 bases between the two germline ends. CDR3 loop: CASSVGGSVYNEQFF. CDR3 nucleotide sequence: TGTGCCAGCAGCGTAGGGGGGAGCGTCTACAATGAGCAGTTCTTC.

This clone was recorded a few times. The rearrangement links TRBV11-1 to TRBJ1-2, with 9 bases identical to TRBD1. CDR1 is SGHAT and CDR2 is FQDESV in the germline V gene (reference sequence). The CDR3 is 15 amino acids. The ends lost 5 bases at V and 6 bases at J; junction bases unmatched: 10. The CDR3 region has the DNA TGTGCCAGCAGCCCAGGGACAGGGAATCCGAATGGCTACACCTTC. It codes for CASSPGTGNPNGYTF.

The rearrangement joins TRBV30 to TRBJ2-7; D is unclear. Germline CDR1 GTSNPN, CDR2 SVGIG (reference sequence). V lost 5 bases and J 3 bases, leaving 8 bases between the germline ends. The CDR3 has 11 amino acids. Written as DNA, the CDR3 is TGTGCCTGGTCCAACATCTACGAGCAGTACTTC. As protein: CAWSNIYEQYF. Filled out from reference TRBV30 and TRBJ2-7, the complete variable domain reads SQTIHQWPATLVQPVGSPLSLECTVEGTSNPNLYWYRQAAGRGLQLLFYSVGIGQISSEVPQNLSASRPQDRQFILSSKKLLLSDSGFYLCAWSNIYEQYFGPGTRLTVT.

The chain links TRBV23-1 to TRBJ2-1; TRBD1 agrees at 7 bases. TRBV23-1 is known as an ORF, though its function is uncertain. The junction had 10 bases not matched to a gene; V was cut back by 2 bases and J by 0 bases. This CDR3 comprises 18 residues. Written as DNA, the CDR3 is TGCGCCAGCAGTCAACCCCTCCTGACAGGGAGCTCCTACAATGAGCAGTTCTTC. This codes for CASSQPLLTGSSYNEQFF.

CDR3 amino acids: CASSLDRDVLTF. Here the CDR3 DNA reads TGTGCCAGCAGCTTAGATAGGGACGTCCTGACTTTC. This chain uses TRBV7-6 with TRBJ2-6; no reliable D call. Germline V gene lookup returns CDR1 SGHVS and CDR2 FNYEAQ. Trimming pared 1 base from V and 11 bases from J, leaving 6 bases between. There are 12 residues in the CDR3.

The chain combines TRBV29-1 with TRBJ1-1, with 8 bases identical to TRBD1. The CDR3 is made up of 14 amino acids. After removal of 3 bases from V and 4 bases from J, the junction contained 7 bases not matched to a gene. CDR1 is SQVTM and CDR2 is ANQGSEA in the germline V gene. CDR3 sequence: CSVEQGATATEAFF. CDR3 in DNA: TGCAGCGTTGAGCAGGGGGCAACGGCCACTGAAGCTTTCTTT.

CDR3 loop: CSVERDSYYTF. The CDR3 coding sequence is TGCAGCGTTGAAAGGGACAGCTACTACACCTTC. V and J are TRBV29-1 and TRBJ1-2; 7 nucleotides agree with TRBD1. V was pared by 2 bases and J by 10 bases, with 4 bases of the junction left unmatched. CDR1 and CDR2 from the germline V gene are SQVTM and ANQGSEA. The CDR3 sequence is 11 residues long.

V gene TRBV10-3 combines with J gene TRBJ2-7; 11 positions agree with TRBD1. Trimming at V came to 4 bases and at J to 6 bases, leaving 5 bases not matched to a gene. CDR3 length equals 14 residues. CDR1 ENHRY and CDR2 SYGVKD come from the germline V gene. The CDR3 bases are TGTGCCATCAGTGCCGGGACAGGGGGGCTCGAGCAGTACTTC. Its translation is CAISAGTGGLEQYF.

CDR3 DNA: TGTGCCTGGCAGTCCCAGGGACTAGGAGAAAAACTGTTTTTT. It codes for CAWQSQGLGEKLFF. The chain links TRBV30 to TRBJ1-4; tentative D call: TRBD1 (5 bases). Germline V gives CDR1 GTSNPN, CDR2 SVGIG (reference sequence). The CDR3 length is 14 residues. V was clipped by 5 bases and J by 8 bases, with 18 bases between them.

This clone has only a few counts. The rearrangement uses TRBV5-1 and TRBJ2-3; TRBD2 matches at 14 bases. CDR1 and CDR2 from the germline V gene are SGHRS and YFSETQ. CDR3 length equals 16 residues. V gave up 1 base and J gave up 3 bases; unmatched junction bases: 1. The CDR3 region is CASSLRLAGGTDTQYF. The CDR3 DNA reads TGCGCCAGCAGCTTGAGACTAGCGGGAGGGACAGATACGCAGTATTTT. Filled out from reference TRBV5-1 and TRBJ2-3, the complete variable domain reads KAGVTQTPRYLIKTRGQQVTLSCSPISGHRSVSWYQQTPGQGLQFLFEYFSETQRNKGNFPGRFSGRQFSNSRSEMNVSTLELGDSALYLCASSLRLAGGTDTQYFGPGTRLTVL.

The chain is built from TRBV25-1 and TRBJ1-6; D is unresolved. Germline V gives CDR1 MGHDK, CDR2 SYGVNS. This CDR3 comprises 13 residues. V was clipped by 2 bases and J by 6 bases, with 5 bases between them. The CDR3 loop is CASSERLNSPLHF. CDR3 nucleotide sequence: TGTGCCAGCAGTGAAAGACTTAATTCACCCCTCCACTTT.

J is TRBJ2-7 and V is TRBV28; no firm D call. CDR1 is MDHEN and CDR2 is SYDVKM in the germline V gene. CDR3 length: 14 residues. V lost 4 bases and J lost 2, with 12 bases in between. CDR3 nucleotides: TGTGCCAGCAGTTCGCGCTTACCTACCTACGAGCAGTACTTC. This translates into CASSSRLPTYEQYF.

The J gene is TRBJ1-1, the V gene TRBV25-1, with D possibly matching TRBD1 (6 bases). This CDR3 contains 14 residues. Between the trimmed V and J ends, which lost 4 bases and 5 bases, there was a span of 14 bases. Germline V gene data show CDR1 as MGHDK and CDR2 as SYGVNS. The chain's CDR3 is CASSADSHPTEAFF. The CDR3 DNA sequence: TGTGCCAGCAGTGCGGACAGCCATCCGACTGAAGCTTTCTTT.

The CDR3 reads CASSTRVGVSYNEQFF. The CDR3 DNA reads as TGCGCCAGCAGCACCCGGGTGGGAGTGTCCTACAATGAGCAGTTCTTC. The chain combines TRBV5-1 with TRBJ2-1; D perhaps matches TRBD2 (5 bases). Trimming removed 4 bases at V and 1 base at J, with 15 bases between. Germline V gene lookup returns CDR1 SGHRS and CDR2 YFSETQ. This CDR3 region has 16 residues.

The chain carries TRBV30 and TRBJ1-5; 10 nucleotides match TRBD1. The CDR3 is 13 residues long. V shed 5 bases and J 4 bases; nucleotides not matched to a gene: 2. Germline assignment: CDR1 GTSNPN and CDR2 SVGIG (reference sequence). CDR3 sequence reads: CAWGGQGNQPQHF. DNA for the CDR3: TGTGCCTGGGGGGGACAGGGGAATCAGCCCCAGCATTTT.

This clone was seen only a few times. J is TRBJ2-3 and V is TRBV4-2; D not resolved. The V end lost 2 bases, the J end lost 4 bases, and 4 bases lay between the germline ends. This CDR3 has 12 amino acids. In germline, CDR1 is LGHNA, CDR2 YNFKEQ. CDR3 sequence reads: CASSQSADTQYF. The CDR3 DNA reads TGTGCCAGCAGCCAATCTGCAGATACGCAGTATTTT.